The clone carrying this T cell receptor beta chain was seen many times. Its antigen is still unknown. The data are from a study of T cells in Graves' hyperthyroidism and ophthalmopathy. Study-level findings and limits: Researchers report that a 13 V-J model separated ophthalmopathy from stable hyperthyroidism. In the blood, most expanded thyroid clonotypes above 0.001 appeared as well.

Amplification of TCR beta CDR3 regions used RNA as the template. The HTBI primer set drove a first-round RT-PCR of the TCR CDR3. TCRdb reprocessed the multiplex PCR reads with MiXCR, giving one entry per CDR3 protein. The sample consists of around 400,000 distinct CDR3 sequences, nearly 15% of them appearing once. Fresh 10 ml peripheral blood yielded PBMCs. Sequences were obtained from blood. The source is a woman aged 55-70 years with Graves' ophthalmopathy.

The CDR3 bases are TGTGCCAGCAGTTTCGTGGGTTCCGGAAACACCATATATTTT. This translates into CASSFVGSGNTIYF. The chain has TRBV12-3 or TRBV12-4 and TRBJ1-3; no clear D. V was trimmed by 3 bases and J by 4 bases, leaving 10 bases between them. There are 14 residues in the CDR3.